The TCR beta chain described here comes from a study of early T cells in non-severe SARS-CoV-2 infection. Across the study: Sequencing used unsorted whole-blood bulk RNA, so chains lack pairing.

This CDR3 region has 12 residues. V was cut by 5 bases and J by 1 base, with 6 bases left in between. Germline CDR1 SNHLY, CDR2 FYNNEI. This clonotype was detected ten times or more. The antigen remains undetermined. Study-level points and caveats: Private and CD4 specificities were missed by VDJdb matching, skewed to anti-spike CD8.

Attachment of unique molecular identifiers to individual cDNA molecules was performed. TCRdb re-derived calls from the 5' RACE reads in MiXCR, one entry per CDR3 protein. The top ten hold about 26% of the sample, which has roughly 41,000 distinct CDR3 sequences, 5.8% seen once. The clonotype was recovered from an adult who was a healthcare worker with PCR-confirmed SARS-CoV-2 infection or an uninfected control (not recorded which). The sequencing input was whole blood. The V call is TRBV2, the J call TRBJ2-7; no clear D. The DNA for the CDR3 is TGTGCCAGCAGTTATCATTCCTACGAGCAGTACTTC. Translated: CASSYHSYEQYF.